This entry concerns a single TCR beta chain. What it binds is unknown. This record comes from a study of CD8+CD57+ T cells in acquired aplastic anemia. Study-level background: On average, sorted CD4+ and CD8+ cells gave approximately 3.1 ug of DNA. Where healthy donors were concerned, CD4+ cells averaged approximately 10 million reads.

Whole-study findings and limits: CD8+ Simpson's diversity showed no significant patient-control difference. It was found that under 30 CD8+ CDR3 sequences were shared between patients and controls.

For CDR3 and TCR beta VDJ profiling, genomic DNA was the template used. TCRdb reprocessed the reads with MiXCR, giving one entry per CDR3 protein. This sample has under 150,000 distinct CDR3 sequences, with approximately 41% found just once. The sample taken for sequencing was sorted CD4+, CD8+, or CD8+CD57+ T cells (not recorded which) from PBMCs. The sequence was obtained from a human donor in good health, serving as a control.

As DNA, the CDR3 is TGTGCCACCCGACCATCCTCTAGCGGGAGAGGGCAGTACGTC. Protein: CATRPSSSGRGQYV. The genes are TRBV10-3 and TRBJ2-7, with 10 nucleotides matching TRBD2. There are 14 residues in the CDR3. Germline CDR1 is ENHRY and CDR2 is SYGVKD. V lost 10 bases and J lost 9; bases outside the gene matches: 15.